One T cell receptor (beta chain) is described in this entry. CDR1 and CDR2 from the germline V gene are SNHLY and FYNNEI. The V end lost 9 bases, the J end lost 3 bases, and 13 bases lay between the germline ends. The CDR3 spans 13 residues. A J-beta primer mix and a sample-barcoded 5' primer were used in a second PCR of roughly 6 to 11 cycles. Each cDNA was tagged by a template-switch adaptor containing 12 random nucleotides. TCRdb redid the calling of the 5' RACE reads with MiXCR, one entry per CDR3 protein. The sample consists of about 1.4 million distinct CDR3 sequences, roughly 60% of them appearing once. This entry comes from a study of blood T cells in healthy people across ages.

V usage is TRBV2 and J usage is TRBJ2-3; no firm D call. This receptor was obtained from a man aged 18 to 35 in good health. The sequenced sample consisted of blood. CDR3 in amino acids: CASIDTATDTQYF. The CDR3 DNA reads TGTGCCAGTATAGACACAGCGACAGATACGCAGTATTTT.